This is a list of T cell receptor beta chains from one sample in a study of blood T cells in healthy people across ages. TCRdb re-called the 5' RACE reads through MiXCR, storing one row per CDR3 protein. Here the sample spans approximately 1,000,000 distinct CDR3 sequences, 35% to 40% being singletons. Sequencing input: blood. These receptors were obtained from a man between 18 and 29 years old in good health. CDR3s include the opening cysteine and the closing phenylalanine or tryptophan. The order of the fields is J gene, V gene, D gene, clone size, CDR3 protein, CDR3 DNA. D genes are given only for firm matches. The size of a clone is reported for some rows only, either as once, few or many, or as a class for expanded clones.

>TRBJ1-5|TRBV7-2|NA|NA
CAGSFSSGQPQHF
TGTGCCGGCAGCTTTTCATCGGGTCAGCCCCAGCATTTT
>TRBJ2-7|TRBV4-3|NA|few
CASSQDYRNAHEQYF
TGCGCCAGCAGCCAAGATTATCGTAATGCCCACGAGCAGTACTTC
>TRBJ2-3|TRBV29-1|TRBD2|many
CSVEPHQQLAAASSTDTQYF
TGCAGCGTTGAACCCCACCAGCAACTAGCGGCTGCTTCTAGCACAGATACGCAGTATTTT
>TRBJ1-2|TRBV28|NA|NA
CASSLVEGNKANYGYTF
TGTGCCAGCAGTTTAGTTGAGGGCAACAAAGCTAACTATGGCTACACCTTC
>TRBJ2-3|TRBV3-1|TRBD2|NA
CASSQKPASGETTDTQYF
TGTGCCAGCAGCCAAAAACCGGCTAGCGGAGAGACCACAGATACGCAGTATTTT
>TRBJ1-1|TRBV5-1|NA|NA
CASSLNLVLRSDTEAFF
TGCGCCAGCAGCCTCAATCTGGTACTTAGGTCGGACACTGAAGCTTTCTTT
>TRBJ2-2|TRBV6-6|TRBD1|few
CASRGQGWSGELFF
TGTGCCAGCCGTGGACAGGGATGGTCCGGGGAGCTGTTTTTT
>TRBJ1-1|TRBV29-1|TRBD1|few
CSVGQGRTEAFF
TGCAGCGTTGGACAGGGGCGCACTGAAGCTTTCTTT
>TRBJ1-4|TRBV20-1|TRBD1|few
CSASERQGNNEKLFF
TGCAGTGCGAGCGAAAGACAGGGGAACAATGAAAAACTGTTTTTT
>TRBJ1-1|TRBV7-8|NA|NA
CASSPRLLLNTEAFF
TGTGCCAGCAGCCCCAGGCTGCTCCTGAACACTGAAGCTTTCTTT
>TRBJ2-1|TRBV7-2|TRBD2|NA
CASSLVASGGRTPDNEQFF
TGTGCCAGCAGCTTAGTGGCTAGCGGGGGGCGCACCCCAGACAATGAGCAGTTCTTC
>TRBJ2-7|TRBV28|TRBD2|NA
CASSSLAGVYEQYF
TGTGCCAGCAGTAGCCTAGCGGGGGTTTACGAGCAGTACTTC
>TRBJ1-2|TRBV6-5|TRBD1|NA
CASRPDRGRANYGYTF
TGTGCCAGCAGGCCGGACAGGGGCCGTGCTAACTATGGCTACACCTTC
>TRBJ1-2|TRBV4-3|TRBD1|NA
CASSPHGTGEANYGYTF
TGCGCCAGCAGCCCACATGGGACAGGGGAAGCTAACTATGGCTACACCTTC
>TRBJ2-3|TRBV5-6|NA|many
CASSFGGVADTQYF
TGTGCCAGCAGCTTTGGAGGAGTCGCAGATACGCAGTATTTT
>TRBJ1-5|TRBV12-3/TRBV12-4|NA|NA
CAGSLVNQPQHF
TGTGCCGGCAGTTTAGTAAATCAGCCCCAGCATTTT
>TRBJ2-2|TRBV2|NA|NA
CASSSRITNTGELFF
TGTGCCAGCAGCAGCAGGATTACGAACACCGGGGAGCTGTTTTTT
>TRBJ1-2|TRBV6-6|NA|NA
CASSFSARANYGYTF
TGTGCCAGCAGTTTCTCCGCCAGGGCTAACTATGGCTACACCTTC
>TRBJ2-7|TRBV7-2|TRBD2|NA
CASSLFRGGIYNEQYF
TGTGCCAGCAGCTTATTCCGCGGGGGGATATACAATGAGCAGTACTTC
>TRBJ2-1|TRBV10-3|NA|many
CAISGQEGYNEQFF
TGTGCCATCAGTGGCCAGGAAGGCTACAATGAGCAGTTCTTC
>TRBJ2-7|TRBV12-3/TRBV12-4|TRBD1|NA
CASSLPGQGTSYEQYF
TGTGCCAGCAGTTTACCGGGACAGGGGACCTCCTACGAGCAGTACTTC
>TRBJ2-3|TRBV5-1|TRBD1|NA
CASSLGTGHTDTQYF
TGCGCCAGCAGCCTCGGGACAGGCCACACAGATACGCAGTATTTT
>TRBJ2-5|TRBV20-1|NA|few
CSARDLNRGETQYF
TGCAGTGCTAGAGATCTTAACCGGGGGGAGACCCAGTACTTC
>TRBJ1-4|TRBV11-2|NA|few
CASSLDRPEEKLFF
TGTGCCAGCAGCCTGGACCGGCCGGAGGAAAAACTGTTTTTT
>TRBJ2-3|TRBV12-3/TRBV12-4|NA|many
CASSTGTDTQYF
TGTGCCAGCAGCACAGGGACAGATACGCAGTATTTT
>TRBJ1-1|TRBV12-3/TRBV12-4|NA|few
CASTRQTENTEAFF
TGTGCCAGTACACGACAAACAGAGAACACTGAAGCTTTCTTT
>TRBJ2-1|TRBV5-1|NA|few
CASSIRDSLSSYNEQFF
TGCGCCAGCAGCATAAGGGACTCGCTGAGCTCCTACAATGAGCAGTTCTTC
>TRBJ2-2|TRBV9|NA|few
CASSVSGYDTGELFF
TGTGCCAGCAGCGTATCGGGATATGACACCGGGGAGCTGTTTTTT
>TRBJ1-5|TRBV19|NA|NA
CASSILPNQPQHF
TGTGCCAGTAGTATTCTCCCCAATCAGCCCCAGCATTTT
>TRBJ2-7|TRBV29-1|NA|many
CSVEVGDSSYEQYF
TGCAGCGTTGAAGTAGGTGACAGTTCCTACGAGCAGTACTTC
>TRBJ2-2|TRBV9|NA|NA
CASSPTQGANTGELFF
TGTGCCAGCAGCCCCACACAGGGCGCGAACACCGGGGAGCTGTTTTTT
>TRBJ1-1|TRBV6-1|NA|NA
CASSEVPQTEAFF
TGTGCCAGCAGTGAAGTCCCCCAGACTGAAGCTTTCTTT
>TRBJ1-3|TRBV20-1|TRBD1|NA
CSARMGTGGLLSGNTIYF
TGCAGTGCTAGAATGGGGACAGGGGGCCTTCTCTCTGGAAACACCATATATTTT
>TRBJ2-1|TRBV3-1|NA|NA
CASSRNSGTYNEQFF
TGTGCCAGCAGCCGGAATTCAGGGACCTACAATGAGCAGTTCTTC
>TRBJ1-2|TRBV7-2|NA|NA
CASSLAAGGYTF
TGTGCCAGCAGCTTAGCGGCCGGGGGCTACACCTTC
>TRBJ1-1|TRBV12-3/TRBV12-4|TRBD1|few
CASSIDRGVTEAFF
TGTGCCAGCAGTATAGACAGGGGAGTGACTGAAGCTTTCTTT
>TRBJ2-4|TRBV4-3|NA|few
CASSQESAVAKNIQYF
TGCGCCAGCAGCCAAGAAAGCGCGGTAGCCAAAAACATTCAGTACTTC
>TRBJ1-5|TRBV6-1|NA|NA
CASSEVQGYSNQPQHF
TGTGCCAGCAGTGAAGTACAGGGTTATAGCAATCAGCCCCAGCATTTT
>TRBJ1-1|TRBV27|NA|NA
CASSSTGPQGLNTEAFF
TGTGCCAGCAGCAGTACGGGACCCCAGGGACTGAACACTGAAGCTTTCTTT
>TRBJ2-3|TRBV7-2|TRBD2|NA
CASSLTSGRPDTQYF
TGTGCCAGCAGCCTGACTAGCGGTAGGCCAGATACGCAGTATTTT
>TRBJ2-1|TRBV7-2|NA|many
CASRYSRVYNEQFF
TGTGCCAGCAGATACTCGAGGGTTTACAATGAGCAGTTCTTC
>TRBJ1-2|TRBV28|TRBD1|NA
CASRRTGRIDGCTF
TGTGCCAGCAGGAGGACAGGGAGGATCGATGGCTGCACCTTC
>TRBJ2-4|TRBV7-9|NA|many
CASSPTQNIQYF
TGTGCCAGCAGCCCGACACAAAACATTCAGTACTTC
>TRBJ2-3|TRBV6-1|NA|NA
CVSSEARTTLSTDTQYF
TGTGTCAGCAGTGAAGCGAGGACTACGCTTAGCACAGATACGCAGTATTTT
>TRBJ1-6|TRBV25-1|NA|NA
CASSEFGPGNSPLHF
TGTGCCAGCAGTGAGTTCGGTCCGGGAAATTCACCCCTCCACTTT